Listed below are T cell receptor beta chains from one sample, sequenced in a study of T cells after yellow fever vaccination. One entry per CDR3 protein, called by TCRdb with MiXCR from the 5' RACE reads. The profile covers some 100,000 distinct CDR3 sequences, with roughly 7.2% appearing a single time and over 2.5% taken by the ten largest. The sample was CD4+ T cells sorted from PBMCs, taken more than 40 days after the first yellow fever vaccination. These TCRs come from a man between 18 and 35 years old who received the YFV17D yellow fever vaccine. Both conserved end residues are trimmed from each CDR3. The order of the fields is V gene, J gene, CDR3 protein.

V gene: TRBV7-2
J gene: TRBJ2-5
CDR3 protein: ASSSRKTGFQETQY

V gene: TRBV29-1
J gene: TRBJ1-1
CDR3 protein: SVQDTGGAITEAF

V gene: TRBV5-1
J gene: TRBJ2-3
CDR3 protein: ASSLLAGGPGDTQY

V gene: TRBV9
J gene: TRBJ1-1
CDR3 protein: ASGQLNTEAF

V gene: TRBV5-6
J gene: TRBJ2-7
CDR3 protein: ASSLEGTTGEQY

V gene: TRBV12-3/TRBV12-4
J gene: TRBJ2-4
CDR3 protein: ASSGTGALAKNIQY

V gene: TRBV5-1
J gene: TRBJ1-1
CDR3 protein: ASSLMQGAGTEAF

V gene: TRBV10-3
J gene: TRBJ1-5
CDR3 protein: AISTGANQPQH

V gene: TRBV10-3
J gene: TRBJ1-1
CDR3 protein: AISESRERTEAF

V gene: TRBV9
J gene: TRBJ1-4
CDR3 protein: ASSVVGQVIRGEKLF

V gene: TRBV20-1
J gene: TRBJ2-7
CDR3 protein: SASAPELSYEQY

V gene: TRBV7-9
J gene: TRBJ2-3
CDR3 protein: ASSASGAPDTQY

V gene: TRBV20-1
J gene: TRBJ2-1
CDR3 protein: SAPKGGGWDNEQF

V gene: TRBV20-1
J gene: TRBJ2-5
CDR3 protein: SAKGTSGGETQY

V gene: TRBV28
J gene: TRBJ2-3
CDR3 protein: ASSSWRGRTDTQY

V gene: TRBV5-6
J gene: TRBJ2-5
CDR3 protein: ASKHTEGETQY

V gene: TRBV12-3/TRBV12-4
J gene: TRBJ2-1
CDR3 protein: ASSFDSNEQF

V gene: TRBV29-1
J gene: TRBJ2-1
CDR3 protein: SVRWASVNEQF

V gene: TRBV12-3/TRBV12-4
J gene: TRBJ2-7
CDR3 protein: ASSGDRGLNSYEQY

V gene: TRBV10-3
J gene: TRBJ2-3
CDR3 protein: AVMPAGEWADTQY

V gene: TRBV7-8
J gene: TRBJ1-5
CDR3 protein: ASRETGNQPQH

V gene: TRBV20-1
J gene: TRBJ2-1
CDR3 protein: SASQLAPSSYNEQF

V gene: TRBV3-1
J gene: TRBJ1-5
CDR3 protein: ASSQGRGPAQEPQH

V gene: TRBV4-1
J gene: TRBJ1-2
CDR3 protein: ASSQPTRRSNYGYT

V gene: TRBV7-9
J gene: TRBJ2-2
CDR3 protein: ASSLTGRTGELF

V gene: TRBV2
J gene: TRBJ1-2
CDR3 protein: ASGLGQVYGYT

V gene: TRBV12-3/TRBV12-4
J gene: TRBJ2-7
CDR3 protein: ASSPGSFEQY

V gene: TRBV11-2
J gene: TRBJ1-6
CDR3 protein: ASSLDGAGSYNSPLH

V gene: TRBV7-9
J gene: TRBJ2-5
CDR3 protein: ASSLRQKETQY

V gene: TRBV4-3
J gene: TRBJ2-1
CDR3 protein: ASSQDPGTSSREQF

V gene: TRBV7-9
J gene: TRBJ2-1
CDR3 protein: ASSPGTSPREQF

V gene: TRBV11-2
J gene: TRBJ1-6
CDR3 protein: ASSPTLNRGRDSPLH

V gene: TRBV7-2
J gene: TRBJ2-5
CDR3 protein: ASNRPPSEETQY

V gene: TRBV4-2
J gene: TRBJ2-1
CDR3 protein: ASSLGARGLGNEQF

V gene: TRBV25-1
J gene: TRBJ1-2
CDR3 protein: ASSESSAANYGYT

V gene: TRBV18
J gene: TRBJ2-2
CDR3 protein: ASSPWTVTVTGELF

V gene: TRBV20-1
J gene: TRBJ2-3
CDR3 protein: SARVAQRGGQSADTQY

V gene: TRBV5-1
J gene: TRBJ1-3
CDR3 protein: ASSLDPGDSGNTIY

V gene: TRBV7-2
J gene: TRBJ1-6
CDR3 protein: ASSMAGGGPLH

V gene: TRBV7-2
J gene: TRBJ1-2
CDR3 protein: ASSFRARDAGYGYT

V gene: TRBV7-6
J gene: TRBJ1-6
CDR3 protein: ASSLGNSPLH

V gene: TRBV12-3/TRBV12-4
J gene: TRBJ2-7
CDR3 protein: ASSLDPSGPR

V gene: TRBV2
J gene: TRBJ2-5
CDR3 protein: ASSGGAETQY

V gene: TRBV20-1
J gene: TRBJ2-3
CDR3 protein: SARVVFADTQY

V gene: TRBV5-1
J gene: TRBJ2-5
CDR3 protein: ASSPGGDQETQY

V gene: TRBV2
J gene: TRBJ2-3
CDR3 protein: ASSWRTRTDTQY

V gene: TRBV5-5
J gene: TRBJ2-3
CDR3 protein: ASRYYVGADTQY

V gene: TRBV7-9
J gene: TRBJ2-3
CDR3 protein: ASSSLAESTDTQY

V gene: TRBV28
J gene: TRBJ2-5
CDR3 protein: ASTPRGGIQY

V gene: TRBV20-1
J gene: TRBJ2-1
CDR3 protein: SARSGGAPTYNEQF

V gene: TRBV7-3
J gene: TRBJ2-1
CDR3 protein: ATSSLKLPGLAGGSSYNEQF

V gene: TRBV24-1
J gene: TRBJ2-7
CDR3 protein: ATSDGDRHPYEQY

V gene: TRBV5-1
J gene: TRBJ2-6
CDR3 protein: ASTGGGANVLT